This T cell receptor beta chain was captured by sequencing in a study of CD8 T cells in ankylosing spondylitis. Findings of the study overall: Matched ankylosing spondylitis synovial fluid reportedly contained a significantly enriched population of disease-linked clones.

In regard to this clonotype: The antigen remains unidentified.

MiXCR, applied by TCRdb to the 5' RACE reads, yields one record per CDR3 protein. This sample yields about 150,000 distinct CDR3 sequences, of which around 32% are seen a single time; 6% belongs to the top ten. Germline V gives CDR1 SGHRS, CDR2 YFSETQ. V was pared by 4 bases and J by 6 bases, with 5 bases of the junction left unmatched. CDR3 length: 15 residues. Input material: synovial fluid, either unsorted or a sorted T cell fraction (not recorded which). This TCR was sampled from a male donor with ankylosing spondylitis. The chain recombines TRBV5-1 with TRBJ2-3; 13 bases align to TRBD2. In DNA form, the CDR3 reads TGCGCCAGCAGCAATGGACTAGCGGGAGCCGATACGCAGTATTTT. Protein product: CASSNGLAGADTQYF.